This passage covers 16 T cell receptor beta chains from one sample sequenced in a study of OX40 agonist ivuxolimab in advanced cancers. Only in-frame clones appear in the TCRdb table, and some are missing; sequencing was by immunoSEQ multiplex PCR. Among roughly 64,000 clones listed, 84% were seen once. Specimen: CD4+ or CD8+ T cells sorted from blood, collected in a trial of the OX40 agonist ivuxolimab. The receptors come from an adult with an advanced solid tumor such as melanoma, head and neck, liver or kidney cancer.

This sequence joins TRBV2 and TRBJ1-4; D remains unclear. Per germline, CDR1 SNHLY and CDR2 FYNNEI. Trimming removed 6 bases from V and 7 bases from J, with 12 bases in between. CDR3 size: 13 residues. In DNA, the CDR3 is TGTGCCAGCAGAACCCAAGAGGGTGAAAAACTGTTTTTT. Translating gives CASRTQEGEKLFF.

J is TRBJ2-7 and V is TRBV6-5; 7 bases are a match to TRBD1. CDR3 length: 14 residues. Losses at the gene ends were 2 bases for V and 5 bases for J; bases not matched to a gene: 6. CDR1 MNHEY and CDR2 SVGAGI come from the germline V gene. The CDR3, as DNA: TGTGCCAGCAGTTACGGGACAGCTGAAGACGAGCAGTACTTC. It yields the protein CASSYGTAEDEQYF.

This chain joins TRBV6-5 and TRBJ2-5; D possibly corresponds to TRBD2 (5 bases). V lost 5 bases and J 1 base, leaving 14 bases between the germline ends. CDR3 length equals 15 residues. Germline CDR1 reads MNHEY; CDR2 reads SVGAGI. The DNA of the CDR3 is TGTGCCAGCAGTCAGCGGCGTGGCTTCCAAGAGACCCAGTACTTC. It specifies CASSQRRGFQETQYF.

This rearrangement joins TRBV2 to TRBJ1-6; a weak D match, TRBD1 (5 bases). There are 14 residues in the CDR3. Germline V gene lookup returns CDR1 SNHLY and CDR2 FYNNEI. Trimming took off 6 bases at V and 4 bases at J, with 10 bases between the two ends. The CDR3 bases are TGTGCCAGCAGGCAGGGAGGGTATAATTCACCCCTCCACTTT. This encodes CASRQGGYNSPLHF. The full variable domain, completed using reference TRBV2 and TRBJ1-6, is EPEVTQTPSHQVTQMGQEVILRCVPISNHLYFYWYRQILGQKVEFLVSFYNNEISEKSEIFDDQFSVERPDGSNFTLKIRSTKLEDSAMYFCASRQGGYNSPLHFGNGTRLTVT.

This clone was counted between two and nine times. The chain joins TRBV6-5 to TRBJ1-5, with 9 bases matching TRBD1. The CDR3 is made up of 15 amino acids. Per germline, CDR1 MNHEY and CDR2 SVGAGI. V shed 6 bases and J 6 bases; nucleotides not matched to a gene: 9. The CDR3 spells CASRIGQGISQPQHF. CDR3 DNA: TGTGCCAGCAGAATAGGACAGGGGATCAGTCAGCCCCAGCATTTT.

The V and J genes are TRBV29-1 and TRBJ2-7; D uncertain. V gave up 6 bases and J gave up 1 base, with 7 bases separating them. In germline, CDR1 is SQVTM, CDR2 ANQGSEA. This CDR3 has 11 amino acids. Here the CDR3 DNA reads TGCAGCGTGTCAGAATCCTACGAGCAGTACTTC. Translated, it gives CSVSESYEQYF.

The CDR3 nucleotides are TGTGCCATCAGTGGAGAGACAGGGGGAGGCGGGACTGAAGCTTTCTTT. This encodes CAISGETGGGGTEAFF. The chain joins TRBV10-3 to TRBJ1-1, with 9 bases fitting TRBD1. Trimming cost V 4 bases and J 5 bases; bases outside gene matches: 11. The CDR3 spans 16 residues. Germline assignment: CDR1 ENHRY and CDR2 SYGVKD.

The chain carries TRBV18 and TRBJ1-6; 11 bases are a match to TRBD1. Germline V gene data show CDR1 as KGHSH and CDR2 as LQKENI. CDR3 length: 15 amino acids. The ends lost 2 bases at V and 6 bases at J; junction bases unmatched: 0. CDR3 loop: CASSPGTGGNSPLHF. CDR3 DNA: TGTGCCAGCTCACCAGGGACAGGGGGTAATTCACCCCTCCACTTT.

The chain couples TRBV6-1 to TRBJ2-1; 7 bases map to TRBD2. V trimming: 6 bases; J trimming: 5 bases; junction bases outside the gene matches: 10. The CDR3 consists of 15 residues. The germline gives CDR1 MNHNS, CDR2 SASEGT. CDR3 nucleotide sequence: TGTGCCAGCAGGGCGGCGGGAGTGGTGGACAATGAGCAGTTCTTC. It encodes CASRAAGVVDNEQFF.

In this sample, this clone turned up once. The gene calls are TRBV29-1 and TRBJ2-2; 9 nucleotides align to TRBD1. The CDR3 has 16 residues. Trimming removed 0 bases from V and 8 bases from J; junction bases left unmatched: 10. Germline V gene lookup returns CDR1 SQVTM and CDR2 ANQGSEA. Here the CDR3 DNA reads TGCAGCGTTGAAGATCTAGGGACAGGGAATTTTGGGGAGCTGTTTTTT. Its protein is CSVEDLGTGNFGELFF.

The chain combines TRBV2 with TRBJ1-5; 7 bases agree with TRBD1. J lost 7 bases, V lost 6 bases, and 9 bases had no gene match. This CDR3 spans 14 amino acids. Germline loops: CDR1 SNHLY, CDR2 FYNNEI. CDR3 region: CASSRDSFGQPQHF. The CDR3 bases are TGTGCCAGCAGCCGGGACAGTTTTGGCCAGCCCCAGCATTTT.

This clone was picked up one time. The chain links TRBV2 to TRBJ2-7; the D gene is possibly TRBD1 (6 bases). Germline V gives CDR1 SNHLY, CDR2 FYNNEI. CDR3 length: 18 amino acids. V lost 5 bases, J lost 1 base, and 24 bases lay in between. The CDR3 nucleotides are TGTGCCAGCAGTTATCCCCGTGACAGGAGCAAATCGTCCTACGAGCAGTACTTC. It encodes CASSYPRDRSKSSYEQYF.

The CDR3 spells CASRDSPNTGELFF. The CDR3 DNA follows: TGTGCCAGCAGGGACAGCCCGAACACCGGGGAGCTGTTTTTT. The chain is built from TRBV7-3 and TRBJ2-2; weak D call: TRBD1 (6 bases). Germline V lookup: CDR1 SGHTA, CDR2 FQGTGA. V was clipped by 6 bases and J by 0 bases, with 8 bases between them. This CDR3 contains 14 residues.

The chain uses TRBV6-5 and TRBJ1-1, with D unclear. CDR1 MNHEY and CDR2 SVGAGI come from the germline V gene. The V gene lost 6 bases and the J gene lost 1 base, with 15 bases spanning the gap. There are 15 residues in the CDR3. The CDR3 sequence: CASSDYPRGNTEAFF. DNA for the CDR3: TGTGCCAGCAGCGACTATCCCCGGGGGAACACTGAAGCTTTCTTT.

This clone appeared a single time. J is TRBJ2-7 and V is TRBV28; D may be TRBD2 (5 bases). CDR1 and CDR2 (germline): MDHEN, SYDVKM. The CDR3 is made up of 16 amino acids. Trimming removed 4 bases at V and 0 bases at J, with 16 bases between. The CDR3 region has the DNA TGTGCCAGCAGTTCTGCCCTTGCGGGTGGCTCCTACGAGCAGTACTTC. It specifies CASSSALAGGSYEQYF.

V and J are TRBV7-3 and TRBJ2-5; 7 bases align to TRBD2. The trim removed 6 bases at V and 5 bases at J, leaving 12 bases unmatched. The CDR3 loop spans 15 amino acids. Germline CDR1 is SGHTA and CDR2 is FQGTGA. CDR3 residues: CASSLGGAGVETQYF. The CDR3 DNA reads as TGTGCCAGCAGTCTCGGAGGTGCGGGGGTGGAGACCCAGTACTTC.